This T cell receptor (beta chain) was sequenced in a study of blood T cell repertoires in COVID-19. Authors' methods: Cell counts per sample came from amplifying reference gene primers. TCRdb's table, derived via immunoSEQ multiplex PCR, lists solely in-frame clones and lacks some. The DNA gave D and trimming, while V, J and clone size come from that table. The table has around 200,000 clones, around 82% seen once. Germline V gives CDR1 SGDLS, CDR2 YYNGEE. V gave up 4 bases and J gave up 1 base, with 6 bases separating them. This CDR3 is 13 amino acids long. Material for sequencing was peripheral blood. The chain couples TRBV9 to TRBJ1-5; D call uncertain. This clonotype originated in a man aged 50 to 60 with active or convalescent COVID-19. For the CDR3, the DNA is TGTGCCAGCAGCCTCGGGAGCAATCAGCCCCAGCATTTT. Protein product: CASSLGSNQPQHF.